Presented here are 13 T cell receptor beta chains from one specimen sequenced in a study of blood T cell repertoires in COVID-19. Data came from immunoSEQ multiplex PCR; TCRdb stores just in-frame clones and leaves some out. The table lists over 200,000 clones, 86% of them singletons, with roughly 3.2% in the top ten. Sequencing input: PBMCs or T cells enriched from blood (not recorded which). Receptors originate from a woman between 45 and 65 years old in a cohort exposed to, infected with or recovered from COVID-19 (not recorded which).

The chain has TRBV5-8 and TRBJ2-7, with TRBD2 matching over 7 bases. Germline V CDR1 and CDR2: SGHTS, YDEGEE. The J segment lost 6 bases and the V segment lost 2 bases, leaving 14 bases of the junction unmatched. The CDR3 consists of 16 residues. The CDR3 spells CASSLSLSGSGGEQYF. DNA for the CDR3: TGTGCCAGCAGCTTAAGTCTTAGTGGGTCGGGAGGCGAGCAGTACTTC. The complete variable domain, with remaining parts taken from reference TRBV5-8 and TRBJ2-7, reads EAGVTQSPTHLIKTRGQQATLRCSPISGHTSVYWYQQALGLGLQFLLWYDEGEERNRGNFPPRFSGRQFPNYSSELNVNALELEDSALYLCASSLSLSGSGGEQYFGPGTRLTVT.

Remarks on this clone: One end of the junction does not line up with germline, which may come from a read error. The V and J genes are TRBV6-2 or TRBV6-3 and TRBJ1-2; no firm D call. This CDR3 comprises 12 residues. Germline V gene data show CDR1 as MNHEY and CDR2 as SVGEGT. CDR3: CASSNPNYGHTF. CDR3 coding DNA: TGTGCCAGCAGCAACCCTAACTATGGCCACACCTTC.

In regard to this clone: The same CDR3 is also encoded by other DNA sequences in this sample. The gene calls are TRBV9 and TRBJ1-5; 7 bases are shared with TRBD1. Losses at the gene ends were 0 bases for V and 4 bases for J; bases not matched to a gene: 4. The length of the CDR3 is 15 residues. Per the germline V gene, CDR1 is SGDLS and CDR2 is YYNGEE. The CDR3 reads CASSVGQGRNQPQHF. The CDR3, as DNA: TGTGCCAGCAGCGTAGGACAGGGAAGGAATCAGCCCCAGCATTTT.

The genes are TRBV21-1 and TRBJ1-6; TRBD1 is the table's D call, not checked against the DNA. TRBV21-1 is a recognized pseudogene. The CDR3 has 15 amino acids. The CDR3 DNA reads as TGTGCCAGCAGCAAAGGGACAGGGGATAATTCACCCCTCCACTTT. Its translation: CASSKGTGDNSPLHF.

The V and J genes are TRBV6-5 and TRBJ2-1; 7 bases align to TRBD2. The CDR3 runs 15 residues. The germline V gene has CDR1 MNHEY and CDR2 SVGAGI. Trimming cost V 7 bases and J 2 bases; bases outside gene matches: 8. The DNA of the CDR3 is TGTGCCAGCACCCCTCGGGGGGTGGCCTACAATGAGCAGTTCTTC. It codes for CASTPRGVAYNEQFF.

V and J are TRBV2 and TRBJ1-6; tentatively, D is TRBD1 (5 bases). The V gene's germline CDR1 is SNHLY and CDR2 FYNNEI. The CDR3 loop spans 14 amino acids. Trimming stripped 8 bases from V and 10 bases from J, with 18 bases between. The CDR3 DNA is TGTGCCAGCTCCCCGGACATCAGATACTCACCCCTCCACTTT. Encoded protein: CASSPDIRYSPLHF.

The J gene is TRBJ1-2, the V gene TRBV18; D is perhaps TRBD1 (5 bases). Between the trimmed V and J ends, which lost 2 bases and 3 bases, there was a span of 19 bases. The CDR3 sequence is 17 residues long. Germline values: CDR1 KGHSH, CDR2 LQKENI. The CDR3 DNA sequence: TGTGCCAGCTCACCAGAAGGGGAAGGGGCCCTTCACTATGGCTACACCTTC. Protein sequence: CASSPEGEGALHYGYTF.

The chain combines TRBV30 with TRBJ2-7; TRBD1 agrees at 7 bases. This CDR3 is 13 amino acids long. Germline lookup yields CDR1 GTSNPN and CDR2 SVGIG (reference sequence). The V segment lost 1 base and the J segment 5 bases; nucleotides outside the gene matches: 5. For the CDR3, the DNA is TGTGCCTGGAGTGGCGTCAGGGGGAACGAGCAGTACTTC. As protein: CAWSGVRGNEQYF. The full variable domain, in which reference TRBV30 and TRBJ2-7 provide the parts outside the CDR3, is SQTIHQWPATLVQPVGSPLSLECTVEGTSNPNLYWYRQAAGRGLQLLFYSVGIGQISSEVPQNLSASRPQDRQFILSSKKLLLSDSGFYLCAWSGVRGNEQYFGPGTRLTVT.

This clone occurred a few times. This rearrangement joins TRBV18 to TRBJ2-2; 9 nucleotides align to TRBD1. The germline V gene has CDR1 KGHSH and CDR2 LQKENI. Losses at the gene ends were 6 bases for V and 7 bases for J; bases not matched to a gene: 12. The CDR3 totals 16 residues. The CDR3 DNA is TGTGCCAGCTCCCCTCTCGGGACAGGGTCCGTCGGGGAGCTGTTTTTT. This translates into CASSPLGTGSVGELFF.

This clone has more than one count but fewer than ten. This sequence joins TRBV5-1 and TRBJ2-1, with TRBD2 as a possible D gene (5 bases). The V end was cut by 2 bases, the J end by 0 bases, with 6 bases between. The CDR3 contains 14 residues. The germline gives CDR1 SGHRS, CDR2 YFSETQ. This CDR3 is CASSFEGSYNEQFF. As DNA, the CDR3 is TGCGCCAGCAGCTTCGAGGGCTCCTACAATGAGCAGTTCTTC. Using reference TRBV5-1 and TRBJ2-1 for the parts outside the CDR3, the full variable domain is KAGVTQTPRYLIKTRGQQVTLSCSPISGHRSVSWYQQTPGQGLQFLFEYFSETQRNKGNFPGRFSGRQFSNSRSEMNVSTLELGDSALYLCASSFEGSYNEQFFGPGTRLTVL.

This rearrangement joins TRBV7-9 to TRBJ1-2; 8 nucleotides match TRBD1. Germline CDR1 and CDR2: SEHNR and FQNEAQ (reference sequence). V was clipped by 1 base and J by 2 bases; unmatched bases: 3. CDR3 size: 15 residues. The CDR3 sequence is CASSLGGQANYGYTF. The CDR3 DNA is TGTGCCAGCAGCTTAGGGGGACAGGCCAACTATGGCTACACCTTC.

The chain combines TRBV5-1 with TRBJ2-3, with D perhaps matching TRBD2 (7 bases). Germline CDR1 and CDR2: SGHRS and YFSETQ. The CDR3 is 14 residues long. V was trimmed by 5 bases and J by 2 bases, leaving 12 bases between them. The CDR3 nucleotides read TGCGCCAGCAGGGGCGGGGGCCCCACAGATACGCAGTATTTT. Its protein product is CASRGGGPTDTQYF.

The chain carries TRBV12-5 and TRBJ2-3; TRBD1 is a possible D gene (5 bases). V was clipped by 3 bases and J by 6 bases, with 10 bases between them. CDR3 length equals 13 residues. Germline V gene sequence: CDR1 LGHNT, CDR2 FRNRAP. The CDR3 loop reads CASGLRGFDTQYF. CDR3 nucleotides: TGTGCTAGTGGTTTAAGGGGTTTCGATACGCAGTATTTT. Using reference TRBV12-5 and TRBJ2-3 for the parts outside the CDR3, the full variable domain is DARVTQTPRHKVTEMGQEVTMRCQPILGHNTVFWYRQTMMQGLELLAYFRNRAPLDDSGMPKDRFSAEMPDATLATLKIQPSEPRDSAVYFCASGLRGFDTQYFGPGTRLTVL.